This T cell receptor (beta chain) derives from a study of T cell changes during pregnancy in multiple sclerosis. Only in-frame clones appear in the TCRdb table, and some are missing; sequencing was by immunoSEQ multiplex PCR. The table lists tens of thousands of clones, 89% of them singletons, with 0.9% in the top ten. Germline CDR1 and CDR2: SGHDN and FVKESK. This CDR3 has 17 amino acids. Trimming stripped 0 bases from V and 3 bases from J, with 14 bases between. The material was peripheral blood, obtained in the first trimester of pregnancy. The rearrangement uses TRBV14 and TRBJ2-2; possible D gene TRBD2, 6 bases. The clonotype was recovered from a female donor in good health, enrolled as a control in a pregnancy study. The CDR3 DNA reads as TGTGCCAGCAGCCAAGATCGGTTTGGAGGGGACACCGGGGAGCTGTTTTTT. Amino acids: CASSQDRFGGDTGELFF.